Listed here is a single T cell receptor (beta chain). Its antigen remains unidentified. This entry comes from a study of cytomegalovirus exposure and HLA in healthy donors. Whole-study results and caveats: Reports indicated that the classifier achieved high specificity and sensitivity in diagnosing cytomegalovirus status. Researchers catalogued about 150 TCR beta chains as cytomegalovirus-associated.

60 Vbeta and 13 Jbeta primers were used in PCR. TCRdb keeps only in-frame clones here, not all; method: immunoSEQ multiplex PCR. The profile shows roughly 140,000 clones, around 78% of them singletons. Per the germline V gene, CDR1 is SGHTS and CDR2 is YDEGEE. This CDR3 is 16 amino acids long. V was cut by 2 bases and J by 1 base, with 12 bases left in between. The sequencing sample was made of PBMCs. This sequence originates from a young woman in good health and CMV-seropositive. The chain employs TRBV5-8 and TRBJ2-2; D possibly corresponds to TRBD2 (5 bases). CDR3 DNA: TGTGCCAGCAGCTTTGGGTTAGCGTTGAACACCGGGGAGCTGTTTTTT. The encoded protein is CASSFGLALNTGELFF.